A selection of T cell receptor beta chains follows, all from one sample in a study of blood T cell repertoires in COVID-19. Assay used: immunoSEQ multiplex PCR; TCRdb lists only in-frame clones, some missing. This sample has hundreds of thousands of clones, with about four fifths found just once. The sequenced sample consisted of PBMCs or T cells enriched from blood (not recorded which). Receptors were obtained from a woman in her 40s who had been exposed to COVID-19. CDR3s include the opening cysteine and the closing phenylalanine or tryptophan. The D gene is left open where the match is weak. Clone size is stated in some rows and not others, as once, few, many or a class when expanded.

D	V	J	size	CDR3	DNA
.	TRBV27	TRBJ2-4	.	CANIGFGGTKNIQYF	TGTGCCAATATCGGATTTGGCGGTACCAAAAACATTCAGTACTTC
.	TRBV18	TRBJ2-1	.	CASSPLEGDGEFF	TGTGCCAGCTCACCACTTGAGGGGGATGGGGAGTTCTTC
.	TRBV28	TRBJ1-2	few	CASSRQLYGYTF	TGTGCCAGCAGTCGACAGCTCTATGGCTACACCTTC
.	TRBV6-5	TRBJ2-2	.	CASRKGGPNTGELFF	TGTGCCAGCAGGAAAGGGGGACCGAACACCGGGGAGCTGTTTTTT
.	TRBV7-9	TRBJ1-3	.	CASSLADGSGSGNTIYF	TGTGCCAGCAGCTTAGCCGACGGTTCGGGCTCTGGAAACACCATATATTTT
.	TRBV12-5	TRBJ1-1	.	CASGPPQDTEAFF	TGTGCTAGTGGTCCTCCGCAGGACACTGAAGCTTTCTTT
.	TRBV19	TRBJ2-7	.	CASRAGSASYEQYF	TGTGCCAGTAGGGCAGGGTCGGCATCCTACGAGCAGTACTTC
TRBD1	TRBV5-6	TRBJ2-5	.	CASRSPGQGAMETQYF	TGTGCCAGCAGATCCCCGGGACAGGGGGCTATGGAGACCCAGTACTTC
.	TRBV20-1	TRBJ1-1	.	CSASQGKNTEAFF	TGCAGTGCTAGTCAGGGGAAGAACACTGAAGCTTTCTTT
.	TRBV7-2	TRBJ2-3	.	CASSLASSADTQYF	TGTGCCAGCAGCTTAGCTAGTTCCGCAGATACGCAGTATTTT
TRBD1	TRBV7-9	TRBJ1-3	.	CASLRGAGNTIYF	TGTGCCAGCCTCAGGGGGGCTGGAAACACCATATATTTT
.	TRBV4-1	TRBJ1-2	.	CASSQLGLQLGGYTF	TGCGCCAGCAGCCAACTGGGACTGCAGCTCGGTGGCTACACCTTC
TRBD2	TRBV9	TRBJ2-5	.	CASSVGQAGGSQETQYF	TGTGCCAGCAGCGTAGGTCAAGCGGGGGGGTCCCAAGAGACCCAGTACTTC
.	TRBV12-3/TRBV12-4	TRBJ1-5	.	CASSFPSNQPQHF	TGTGCCAGCAGTTTCCCGAGCAATCAGCCCCAGCATTTT
.	TRBV7-6	TRBJ1-3	few	CASSYTDRSSGNTIYF	TGTGCCAGCAGCTATACTGACAGGAGCTCTGGAAACACCATATATTTT
.	TRBV20-1	TRBJ2-1	.	CSAVLAGEQFF	TGCAGTGCTGTTCTAGCAGGTGAGCAGTTCTTC
.	TRBV6-2/TRBV6-3	TRBJ2-7	.	CASSYREDYEQYF	TGTGCCAGCAGTTACAGGGAGGACTACGAGCAGTACTTC
.	TRBV5-1	TRBJ1-2	once	CASSSRQGGSYGYTF	TGCGCCAGCAGCTCCCGCCAAGGCGGTAGCTATGGCTACACCTTC
TRBD1	TRBV6-5	TRBJ1-2	.	CASKEQGATYGYTF	TGTGCCAGCAAGGAACAGGGGGCGACCTATGGCTACACCTTC
TRBD2	TRBV3-1/TRBV3-2	TRBJ2-5	.	CASSQDSGGFQYF	TGTGCCAGCAGCCAAGACAGCGGGGGGTTCCAGTACTTC
.	TRBV4-2	TRBJ2-3	.	CASSQTTTTDTQYF	TGTGCCAGCAGCCAAACTACGACCACAGATACGCAGTATTTT
.	TRBV7-2	TRBJ1-2	.	CASSPQSGTTMRGYTF	TGTGCCAGCAGCCCCCAGTCCGGGACAACGATGCGCGGCTACACCTTC
TRBD2	TRBV28	TRBJ2-7	.	CASSETVAGAPSYEQYF	TGTGCCAGCAGTGAAACTGTAGCGGGGGCCCCATCCTACGAGCAGTACTTC
TRBD1	TRBV7-2	TRBJ1-5	.	CASSFRQGGDQPQHF	TGTGCCAGCAGCTTTAGACAGGGCGGCGATCAGCCCCAGCATTTT
TRBD1	TRBV27	TRBJ1-2	.	CASSTRDRGRFGYTF	TGTGCCAGCAGTACTAGGGACAGGGGGCGGTTTGGCTACACCTTC
TRBD1	TRBV19	TRBJ1-1	few	CASSPGQALEAFF	TGTGCCAGTAGCCCGGGACAGGCTCTAGAAGCTTTCTTT